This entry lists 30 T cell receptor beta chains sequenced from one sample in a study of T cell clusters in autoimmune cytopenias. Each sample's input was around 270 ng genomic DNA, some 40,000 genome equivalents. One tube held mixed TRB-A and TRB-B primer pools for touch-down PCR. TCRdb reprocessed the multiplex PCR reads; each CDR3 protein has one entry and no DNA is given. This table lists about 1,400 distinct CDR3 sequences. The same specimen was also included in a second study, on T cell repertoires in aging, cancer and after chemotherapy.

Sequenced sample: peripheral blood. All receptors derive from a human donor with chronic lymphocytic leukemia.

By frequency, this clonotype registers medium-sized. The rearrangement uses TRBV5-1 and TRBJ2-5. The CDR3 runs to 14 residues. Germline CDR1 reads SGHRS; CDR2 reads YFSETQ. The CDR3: CASSLGGATETQYF.

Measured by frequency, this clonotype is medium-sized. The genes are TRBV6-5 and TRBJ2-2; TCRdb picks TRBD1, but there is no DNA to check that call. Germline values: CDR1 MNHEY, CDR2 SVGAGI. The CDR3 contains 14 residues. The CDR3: CASSQGGFTGELFF.

This CDR3 reads CASSSSINTEAFF. The chain is built from TRBV7-6 and TRBJ1-1. CDR1 and CDR2 (germline): SGHVS, FNYEAQ. The CDR3 consists of 13 residues.

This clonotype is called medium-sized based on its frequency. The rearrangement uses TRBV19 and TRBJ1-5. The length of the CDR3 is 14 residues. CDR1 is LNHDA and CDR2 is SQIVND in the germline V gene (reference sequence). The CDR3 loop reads CASGPFGEDQPQHF.

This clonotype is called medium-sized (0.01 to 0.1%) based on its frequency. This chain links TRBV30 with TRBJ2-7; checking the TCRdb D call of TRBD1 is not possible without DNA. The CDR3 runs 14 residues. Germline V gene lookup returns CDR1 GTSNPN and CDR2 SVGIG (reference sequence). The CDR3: CAGGWGSGAYEQYF.

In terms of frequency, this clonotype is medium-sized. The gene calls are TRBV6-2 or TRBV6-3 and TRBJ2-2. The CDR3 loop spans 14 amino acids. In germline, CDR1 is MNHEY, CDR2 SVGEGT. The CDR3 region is CASSLTPDTGELFF.

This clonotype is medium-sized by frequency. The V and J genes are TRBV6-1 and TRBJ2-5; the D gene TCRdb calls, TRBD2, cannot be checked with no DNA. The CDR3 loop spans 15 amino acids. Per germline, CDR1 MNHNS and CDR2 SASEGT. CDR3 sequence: CASNLRREHQETQYF.

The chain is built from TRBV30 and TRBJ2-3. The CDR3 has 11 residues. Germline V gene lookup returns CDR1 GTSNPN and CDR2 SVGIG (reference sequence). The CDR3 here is CAWGTTDTQYF.

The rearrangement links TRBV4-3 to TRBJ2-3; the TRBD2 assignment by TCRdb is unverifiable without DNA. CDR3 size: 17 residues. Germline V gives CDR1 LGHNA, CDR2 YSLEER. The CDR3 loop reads CASSRAAKPTQTDTQYF.

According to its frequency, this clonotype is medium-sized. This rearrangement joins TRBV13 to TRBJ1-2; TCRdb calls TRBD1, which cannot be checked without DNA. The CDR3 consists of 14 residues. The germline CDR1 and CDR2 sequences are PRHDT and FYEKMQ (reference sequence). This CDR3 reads CASSYGDRAYGYTF.

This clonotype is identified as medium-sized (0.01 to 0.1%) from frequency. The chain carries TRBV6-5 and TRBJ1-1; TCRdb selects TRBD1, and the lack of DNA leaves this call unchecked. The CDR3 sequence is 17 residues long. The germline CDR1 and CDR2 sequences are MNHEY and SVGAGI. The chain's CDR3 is CASSRHPGQGAASEAFF.

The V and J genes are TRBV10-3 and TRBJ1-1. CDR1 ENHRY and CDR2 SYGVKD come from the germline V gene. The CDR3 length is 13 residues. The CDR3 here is CAISELGRAEAFF.

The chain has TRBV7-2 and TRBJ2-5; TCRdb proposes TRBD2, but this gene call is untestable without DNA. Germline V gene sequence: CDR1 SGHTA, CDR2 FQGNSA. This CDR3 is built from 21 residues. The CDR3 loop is CASSLAPTSGRTQILQETQYF.

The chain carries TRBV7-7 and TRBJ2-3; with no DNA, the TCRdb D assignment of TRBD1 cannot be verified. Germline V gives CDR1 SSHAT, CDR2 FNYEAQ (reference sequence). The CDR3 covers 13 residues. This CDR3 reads CASSTPGADTQYF.

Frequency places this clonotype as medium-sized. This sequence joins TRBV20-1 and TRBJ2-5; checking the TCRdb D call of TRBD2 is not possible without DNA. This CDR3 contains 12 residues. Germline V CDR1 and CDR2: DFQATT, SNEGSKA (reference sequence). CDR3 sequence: CSAREGRETQYF.

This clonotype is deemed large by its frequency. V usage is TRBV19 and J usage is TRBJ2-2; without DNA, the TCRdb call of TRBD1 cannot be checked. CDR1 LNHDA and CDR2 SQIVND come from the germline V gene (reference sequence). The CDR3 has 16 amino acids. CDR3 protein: CASGHLDRDGTGELFF.

CDR3 sequence: CATSRLGVDTQYF. The chain has TRBV15 and TRBJ2-3; TCRdb selects TRBD1, and the lack of DNA leaves this call unchecked. This CDR3 spans 13 amino acids. Germline lookup yields CDR1 LNHNV and CDR2 YYDKDF (reference sequence).

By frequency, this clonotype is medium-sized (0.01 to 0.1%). CDR3 region: CASSVDRTLGYGYTF. The chain carries TRBV6-4 and TRBJ1-2; TCRdb's D call of TRBD1 is untestable without DNA. Germline V CDR1 and CDR2: MRHNA, SNTAGT. The CDR3 contains 15 residues.

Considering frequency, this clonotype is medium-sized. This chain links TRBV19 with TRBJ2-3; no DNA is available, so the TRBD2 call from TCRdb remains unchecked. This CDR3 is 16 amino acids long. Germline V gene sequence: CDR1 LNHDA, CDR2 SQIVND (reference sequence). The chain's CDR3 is CASSPRGGLAADTQYF.

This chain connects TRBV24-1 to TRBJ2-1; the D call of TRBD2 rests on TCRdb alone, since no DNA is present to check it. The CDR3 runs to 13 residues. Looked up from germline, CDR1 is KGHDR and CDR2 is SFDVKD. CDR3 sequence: CATAAGNYNEQFF.

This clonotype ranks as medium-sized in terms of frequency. Here the CDR3 reads CATSRGAIGQLTEGYTF. V and J are TRBV15 and TRBJ1-2. CDR1 is LNHNV, CDR2 YYDKDF, per germline (reference sequence). CDR3 length equals 17 residues.

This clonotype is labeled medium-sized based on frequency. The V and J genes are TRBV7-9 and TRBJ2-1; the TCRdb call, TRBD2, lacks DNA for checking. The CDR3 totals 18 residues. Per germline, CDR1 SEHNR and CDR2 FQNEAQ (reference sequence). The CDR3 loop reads CASSPPTSGGSSYNEQFF.

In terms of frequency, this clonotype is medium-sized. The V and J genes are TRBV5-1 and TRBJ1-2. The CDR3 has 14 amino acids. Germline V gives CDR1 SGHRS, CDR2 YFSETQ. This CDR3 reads CASSLDPASYGYTF.

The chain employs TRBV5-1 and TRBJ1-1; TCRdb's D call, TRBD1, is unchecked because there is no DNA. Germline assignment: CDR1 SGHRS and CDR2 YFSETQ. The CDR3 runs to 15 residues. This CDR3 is CASSLVGLMNTEAFF.

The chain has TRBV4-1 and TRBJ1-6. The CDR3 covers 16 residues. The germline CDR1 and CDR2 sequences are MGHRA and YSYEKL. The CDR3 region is CASSQRVGVVESPLHF.

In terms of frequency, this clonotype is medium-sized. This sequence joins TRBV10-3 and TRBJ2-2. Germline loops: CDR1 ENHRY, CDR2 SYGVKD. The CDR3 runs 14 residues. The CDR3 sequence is CAISESPNTGELFF.

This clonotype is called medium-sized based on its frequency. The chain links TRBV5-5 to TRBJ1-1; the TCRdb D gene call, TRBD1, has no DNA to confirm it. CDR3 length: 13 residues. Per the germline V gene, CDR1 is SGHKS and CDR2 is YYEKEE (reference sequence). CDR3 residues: CASEGEMNTEAFF.

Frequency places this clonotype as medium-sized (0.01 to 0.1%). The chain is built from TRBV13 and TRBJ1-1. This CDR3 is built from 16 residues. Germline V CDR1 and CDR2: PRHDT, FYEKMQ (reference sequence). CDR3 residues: CASSLVPAGRGTEAFF.

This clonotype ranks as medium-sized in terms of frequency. The CDR3 loop reads CASRPLSTGAGTDTQYF. The chain is built from TRBV27 and TRBJ2-3; TCRdb's D call of TRBD1 is untestable without DNA. The CDR3 is 17 amino acids. The germline V gene encodes CDR1 MNHEY and CDR2 SMNVEV (reference sequence).

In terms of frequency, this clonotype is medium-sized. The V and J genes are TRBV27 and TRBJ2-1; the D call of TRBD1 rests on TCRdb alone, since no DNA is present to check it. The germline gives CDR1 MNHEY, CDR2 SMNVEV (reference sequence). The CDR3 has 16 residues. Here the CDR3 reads CASSSQGFGSYNEQFF.